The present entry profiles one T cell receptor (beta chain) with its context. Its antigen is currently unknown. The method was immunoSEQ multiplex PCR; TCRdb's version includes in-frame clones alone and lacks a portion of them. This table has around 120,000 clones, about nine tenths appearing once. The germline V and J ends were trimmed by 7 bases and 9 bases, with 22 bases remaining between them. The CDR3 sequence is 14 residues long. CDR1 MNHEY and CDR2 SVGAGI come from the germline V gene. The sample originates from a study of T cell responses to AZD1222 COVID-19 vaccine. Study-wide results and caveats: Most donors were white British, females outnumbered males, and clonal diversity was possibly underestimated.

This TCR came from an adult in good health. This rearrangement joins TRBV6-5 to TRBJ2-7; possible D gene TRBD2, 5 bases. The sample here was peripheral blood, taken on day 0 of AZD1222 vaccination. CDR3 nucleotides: TGTGCCAGCAACCTAGAGGGAAGACTTTTTGGGCAGTACTTC. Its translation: CASNLEGRLFGQYF.